This T cell receptor (beta chain) was observed in a study of identical twins. This clonotype was seen repeatedly, ten times or more. Its specificity is not known. A universal primer site was added by template switching, and unique molecular identifiers were carried by the cDNA. TCRdb re-called the 5' RACE reads through MiXCR, storing one row per CDR3 protein. The sample includes around 100,000 distinct CDR3 sequences, under 7% of them seen just once. Study-wide points: Those out-of-frame alpha sequences shared by twins showed an excess of low generation probability. In drawing conclusions, the study used cross-sectional statistical analysis and did not follow the same donors.

Germline CDR1 and CDR2: SGHRS and YFSETQ. The V and J ends lost 4 bases and 5 bases, in that order; junction bases with no gene match: 8. This CDR3 spans 16 amino acids. Sequenced: memory T cells sorted from blood. This TCR came from a woman aged 50 to 60 in good health. The J gene is TRBJ2-3, the V gene TRBV5-1, with 12 bases lining up with TRBD2. The CDR3 reads CASSVRLAGVRDTQYF. DNA of the CDR3: TGCGCCAGCAGCGTTCGACTAGCGGGAGTAAGAGATACGCAGTATTTT.